This TCR beta chain was documented in a study of blood T cells in healthy people across ages. Overall study results and limits: Possibly, changes in expanded clonotypes were confounded because donor CMV status was unknown.

Peripheral blood from each donor was collected in a volume of roughly 9.2 milliliters. The CDR3 runs to 14 residues. CDR1 and CDR2 from the germline V gene are SNHLY and FYNNEI. Trimming pared 2 bases from V and 1 base from J, leaving 8 bases between. Primed by a sample-barcoded 5' primer and a J-beta primer mix, a second PCR proceeded for roughly 6 to 12 cycles. Carrying 12 random nucleotides, a template-switch adaptor labeled each individual cDNA molecule. Each sample yielded at least 2.5 million CDR3-containing paired-end reads. TCRdb processed the 5' RACE reads anew with MiXCR; each CDR3 protein has one entry. Of under 850,000 distinct CDR3 sequences detected, 36% appear once; the ten largest clones hold over 10%. This clonotype was detected a few times. Its target is not known.

This clonotype originated in a man younger than 35 in good health. Sequencing was performed on blood. The genes are TRBV2 and TRBJ1-1; D is perhaps TRBD1 (5 bases). The DNA for the CDR3 is TGTGCCAGCAGTGAATCAGGGCGGAACACTGAAGCTTTCTTT. It specifies CASSESGRNTEAFF.